A single sample gave rise to the 9 T cell receptor beta chains below, sequenced in a study of cytomegalovirus exposure and HLA in healthy donors. PCR involved 60 Vbeta and 13 Jbeta primers. Using immunoSEQ multiplex PCR, the repertoire was profiled, and TCRdb retains in-frame clones only, with some absent. The sample consists of under 250,000 clones, approximately 80% of them appearing once. The sequenced material came from PBMCs. The receptor set was obtained from a man in his fifties or sixties in good health and CMV-seronegative.

The chain is built from TRBV7-2 and TRBJ2-3, with 9 bases lining up with TRBD1. The germline V gene encodes CDR1 SGHTA and CDR2 FQGNSA. This CDR3 comprises 15 residues. V was clipped by 4 bases and J by 1 base; unmatched bases: 3. CDR3: CASSYRDRGTDTQYF. In nucleotides, the CDR3 is TGTGCCAGCAGCTACCGGGACAGGGGCACAGATACGCAGTATTTT.

The genes are TRBV7-7 and TRBJ2-3, with 10 bases that match TRBD1. This CDR3 has 15 amino acids. Trimming cost V 5 bases and J 3 bases; bases outside gene matches: 5. Germline V lookup: CDR1 SSHAT, CDR2 FNYEAQ (reference sequence). The CDR3 loop reads CASSPKGQGTDTQYF. The CDR3 DNA reads TGTGCCAGCAGCCCCAAGGGACAGGGGACAGATACGCAGTATTTT.

The chain couples TRBV2 to TRBJ1-5, with D uncertain. The CDR3 contains 13 residues. Between the trimmed V and J ends, which lost 6 bases and 4 bases, there was a span of 10 bases. Germline V gene lookup returns CDR1 SNHLY and CDR2 FYNNEI. CDR3 DNA sequence: TGTGCCAGCAGGGTAGAGGAAAATCAGCCCCAGCATTTT. This codes for CASRVEENQPQHF.

This clone was picked up a small number of times. The CDR3: CASSFWAGAGEQYF. CDR3 in DNA: TGTGCCAGCAGTTTTTGGGCGGGAGCTGGAGAGCAGTACTTC. The chain combines TRBV27 with TRBJ2-7; 7 bases agree with TRBD2. CDR3 length: 14 amino acids. Germline-derived CDR1 and CDR2 are MNHEY and SMNVEV (reference sequence). V lost 3 bases and J lost 7; bases outside the gene matches: 9.

V usage is TRBV9 and J usage is TRBJ2-2; D gene uncertain. The CDR3 is 14 residues long. CDR1 is SGDLS and CDR2 is YYNGEE in the germline V gene. V was pared by 8 bases and J by 1 base, with 12 bases between. CDR3 DNA: TGTGCCAGTTCCCCGGTCTTGAACACCGGGGAGCTGTTTTTT. Amino acid sequence: CASSPVLNTGELFF.

The chain carries TRBV5-1 and TRBJ1-2; D gene unclear. The CDR3 covers 13 residues. The V end lost 2 bases, the J end lost 0 bases, and 5 bases lay between the germline ends. The germline CDR1 and CDR2 sequences are SGHRS and YFSETQ. CDR3 bases: TGCGCCAGCAGCTTTGACACTAACTATGGCTACACCTTC. Translating gives CASSFDTNYGYTF. Filled out from reference TRBV5-1 and TRBJ1-2, the complete variable domain reads KAGVTQTPRYLIKTRGQQVTLSCSPISGHRSVSWYQQTPGQGLQFLFEYFSETQRNKGNFPGRFSGRQFSNSRSEMNVSTLELGDSALYLCASSFDTNYGYTFGSGTRLTVV.

The chain carries TRBV27 and TRBJ2-7; the D gene is possibly TRBD1 (6 bases). The CDR3 has 14 amino acids. With 6 bases removed from V and 4 bases from J, the gap between germline ends came to 16 bases. Germline CDR1 MNHEY, CDR2 SMNVEV (reference sequence). CDR3 in amino acids: CASSLHRDKYEQYF. CDR3 in DNA: TGTGCCAGCAGCCTTCACCGGGACAAATACGAGCAGTACTTC.

This chain uses TRBV7-8 with TRBJ1-4; 7 bases are shared with TRBD1. CDR3 size: 15 residues. The junction had 6 bases not matched to a gene; V was cut back by 5 bases and J by 3 bases. Germline-derived CDR1 and CDR2 are SGHVS and FQNEAQ. The CDR3 bases are TGTGCCAGCAGCCTACGAACAGGGGCTAATGAAAAACTGTTTTTT. It yields the protein CASSLRTGANEKLFF.

V and J are TRBV6-5 and TRBJ1-2, with 7 bases lining up with TRBD1. The V gene end was trimmed by 5 bases and the J gene end by 4 bases; junction bases not matched to a gene: 7. This CDR3 is built from 14 residues. Germline V gene sequence: CDR1 MNHEY, CDR2 SVGAGI. CDR3 sequence: CASSPGQELYGYTF. The CDR3 nucleotides read TGTGCCAGCAGTCCCGGACAGGAGCTCTATGGCTACACCTTC.